This T cell receptor beta chain was documented in a study of T cells in Graves' hyperthyroidism and ophthalmopathy. As for the study in general: Peripheral blood was drawn at first diagnosis, prior to all treatment. Broader study findings: A model of 13 V-J pairs discriminated ophthalmopathy from stable hyperthyroidism.

Trimming cost V 3 bases and J 5 bases; bases outside gene matches: 6. Germline CDR1 is SGHTA and CDR2 is FQGNSA. This CDR3 is built from 14 residues. Subjects with ophthalmopathy showed a Clinical Activity Score no lower than 3, a NOSPECS grade no lower than 4, and a duration shorter than 3 months. Not enrolled were patients with uncontrolled infection, other autoimmune disease, pregnancy or lactation. Researchers amplified the TCR beta CDR3 regions from RNA transcripts. First-round RT-PCR targeting the TCR CDR3 was performed with the HTBI primer set. TCRdb re-analysed the multiplex PCR reads in MiXCR, keeping a single row per CDR3 protein. The data show more than 300,000 distinct CDR3 sequences, about 15% seen once. This clonotype has at least ten counts. Its antigen is not identified.

The TCR originated in a woman aged 25 to 39 with Graves' ophthalmopathy. The source material was blood. V is TRBV7-2 and J is TRBJ2-7; 8 bases match TRBD1. The CDR3 region is CASSFRGRVNEQYF. The CDR3 bases are TGTGCCAGCAGCTTCAGGGGGCGCGTCAACGAGCAGTACTTC.